This T cell receptor (beta chain) was recorded in a study of blood T cell repertoires in COVID-19. About the research overall: The United States, Italy and Spain provided the acute and convalescent COVID-19 samples. Sample material is recorded as cDNA or gDNA derived from T cells, B-cell-depleted T cells, or PBMCs.

Per the authors' pipeline: Reference gene primer amplification in the assay estimated nucleated cell counts. Produced via immunoSEQ multiplex PCR; TCRdb's table is partial and in-frame only. The V and J calls and the clone size are those of that table, but D and trimming were determined from the DNA. The repertoire holds approximately 190,000 clones, with over 75% as singletons. V was clipped by 2 bases and J by 5 bases; unmatched bases: 9. This CDR3 spans 16 amino acids. Germline-derived CDR1 and CDR2 are SGHVS and FQNEAQ. The clonotype originates from a man older than 75 with acute or convalescent COVID-19. The J gene is TRBJ2-1, the V gene TRBV7-8; 7 nucleotides agree with TRBD2. The sample consisted of peripheral blood. CDR3 in DNA: TGTGCCAGCAGCTTAAGCGGGAACGGAATAAACAATGAGCAGTTCTTC. Amino acids: CASSLSGNGINNEQFF.